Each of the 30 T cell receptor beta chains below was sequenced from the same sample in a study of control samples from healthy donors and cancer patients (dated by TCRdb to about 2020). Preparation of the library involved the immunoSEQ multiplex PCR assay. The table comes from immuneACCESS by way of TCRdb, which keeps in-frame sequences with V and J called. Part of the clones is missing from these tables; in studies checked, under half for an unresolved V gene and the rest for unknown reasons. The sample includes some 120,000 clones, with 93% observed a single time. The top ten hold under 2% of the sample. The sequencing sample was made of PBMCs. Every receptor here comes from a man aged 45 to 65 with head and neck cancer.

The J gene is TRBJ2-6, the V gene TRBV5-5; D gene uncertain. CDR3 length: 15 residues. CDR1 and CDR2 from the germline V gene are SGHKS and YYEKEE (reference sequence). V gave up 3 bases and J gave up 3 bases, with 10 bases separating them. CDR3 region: CASSSGLGGANVLTF. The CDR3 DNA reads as TGTGCCAGCAGCTCGGGTCTAGGTGGGGCCAACGTCCTGACTTTC.

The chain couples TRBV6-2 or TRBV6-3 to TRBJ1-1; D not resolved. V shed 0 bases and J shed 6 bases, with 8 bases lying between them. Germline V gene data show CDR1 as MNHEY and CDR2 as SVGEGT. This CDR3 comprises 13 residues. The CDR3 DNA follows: TGTGCCAGCAGTTACTCGAGACCGCCTGAAGCTTTCTTT. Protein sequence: CASSYSRPPEAFF.

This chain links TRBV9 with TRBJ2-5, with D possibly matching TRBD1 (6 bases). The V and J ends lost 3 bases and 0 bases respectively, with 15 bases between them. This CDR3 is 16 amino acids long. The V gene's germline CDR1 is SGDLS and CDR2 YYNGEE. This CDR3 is CASSEQGRAYQETQYF. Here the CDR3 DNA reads TGTGCCAGCAGCGAACAGGGTAGGGCATACCAAGAGACCCAGTACTTC. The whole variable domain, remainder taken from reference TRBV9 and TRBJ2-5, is DSGVTQTPKHLITATGQRVTLRCSPRSGDLSVYWYQQSLDQGLQFLIQYYNGEERAKGNILERFSAQQFPDLHSELNLSSLELGDSALYFCASSEQGRAYQETQYFGPGTRLLVL.

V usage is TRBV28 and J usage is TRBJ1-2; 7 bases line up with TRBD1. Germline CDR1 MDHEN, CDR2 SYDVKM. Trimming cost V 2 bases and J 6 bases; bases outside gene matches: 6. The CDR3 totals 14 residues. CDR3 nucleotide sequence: TGTGCCAGCAGTTTACTCCCCGACAGGGATGGCTACACCTTC. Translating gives CASSLLPDRDGYTF.

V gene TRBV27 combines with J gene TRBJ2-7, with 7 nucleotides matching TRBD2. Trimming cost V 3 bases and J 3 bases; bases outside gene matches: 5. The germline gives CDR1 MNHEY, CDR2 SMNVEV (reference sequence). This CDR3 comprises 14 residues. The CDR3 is CASSFQGGDYEQYF. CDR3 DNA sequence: TGTGCCAGCAGTTTCCAGGGAGGGGACTACGAGCAGTACTTC.

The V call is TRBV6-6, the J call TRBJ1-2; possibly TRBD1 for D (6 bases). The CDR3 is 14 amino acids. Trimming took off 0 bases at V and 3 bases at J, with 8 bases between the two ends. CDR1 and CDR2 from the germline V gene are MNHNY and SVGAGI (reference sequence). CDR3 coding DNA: TGTGCCAGCAGTTACTCGGGGGCCCACTATGGCTACACCTTC. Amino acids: CASSYSGAHYGYTF.

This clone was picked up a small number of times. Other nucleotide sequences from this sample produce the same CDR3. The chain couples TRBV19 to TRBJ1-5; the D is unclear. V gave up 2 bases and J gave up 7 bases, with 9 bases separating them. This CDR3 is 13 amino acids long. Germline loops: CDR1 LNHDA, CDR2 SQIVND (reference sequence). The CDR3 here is CASSIQVGQPQHF. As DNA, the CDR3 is TGTGCCAGTAGTATACAGGTAGGACAGCCCCAGCATTTT.

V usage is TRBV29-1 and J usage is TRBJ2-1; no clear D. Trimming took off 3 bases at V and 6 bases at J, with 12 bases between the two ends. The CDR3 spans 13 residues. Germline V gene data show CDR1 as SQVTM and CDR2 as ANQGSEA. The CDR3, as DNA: TGCAGCGTTGAGACCCGGATCCCCAATGAGCAGTTCTTC. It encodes CSVETRIPNEQFF.

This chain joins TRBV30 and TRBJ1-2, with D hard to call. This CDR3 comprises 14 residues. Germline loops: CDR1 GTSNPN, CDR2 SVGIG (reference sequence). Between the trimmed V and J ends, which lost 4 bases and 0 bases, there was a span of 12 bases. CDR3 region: CAWTGELANYGYTF. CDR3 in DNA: TGTGCCTGGACTGGAGAGCTTGCTAACTATGGCTACACCTTC.

In DNA form, the CDR3 reads TGTGCCAGTTCATGGACTAGCGGGGGGGCAATGGACACCGGGGAGCTGTTTTTT. It is translated as CASSWTSGGAMDTGELFF. V and J are TRBV19 and TRBJ2-2, with TRBD2 identical over 15 bases. The length of the CDR3 is 18 residues. The germline CDR1 and CDR2 sequences are LNHDA and SQIVND (reference sequence). V was clipped by 8 bases and J by 3 bases; unmatched bases: 10.

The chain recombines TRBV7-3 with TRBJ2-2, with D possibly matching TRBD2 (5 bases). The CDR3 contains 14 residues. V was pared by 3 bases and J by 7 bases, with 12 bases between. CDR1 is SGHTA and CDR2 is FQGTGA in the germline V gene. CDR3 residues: CASSFTSKGGELFF. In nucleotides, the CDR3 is TGTGCCAGCAGCTTTACTAGTAAAGGCGGGGAGCTGTTTTTT.

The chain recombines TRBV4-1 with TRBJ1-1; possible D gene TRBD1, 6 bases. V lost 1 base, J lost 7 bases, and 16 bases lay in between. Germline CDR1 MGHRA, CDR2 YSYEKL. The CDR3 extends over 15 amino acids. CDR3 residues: CASSQVQGLGNEAFF. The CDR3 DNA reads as TGCGCCAGCAGCCAAGTCCAGGGGCTGGGAAATGAAGCTTTCTTT.

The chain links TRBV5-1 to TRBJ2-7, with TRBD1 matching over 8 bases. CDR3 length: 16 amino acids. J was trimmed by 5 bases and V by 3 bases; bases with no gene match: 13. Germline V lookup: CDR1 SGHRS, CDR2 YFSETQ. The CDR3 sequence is CASSSSWDRNPNEQYF. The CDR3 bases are TGCGCCAGCAGCTCATCTTGGGACAGGAATCCCAACGAGCAGTACTTC.

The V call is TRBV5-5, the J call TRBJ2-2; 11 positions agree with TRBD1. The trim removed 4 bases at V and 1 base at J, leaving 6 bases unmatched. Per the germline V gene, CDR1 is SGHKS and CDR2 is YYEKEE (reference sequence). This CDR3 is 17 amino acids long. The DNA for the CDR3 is TGTGCCAGCAGCGTAACCGGGACAGGGGGGAACACCGGGGAGCTGTTTTTT. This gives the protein CASSVTGTGGNTGELFF. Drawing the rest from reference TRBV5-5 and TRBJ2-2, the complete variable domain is DAGVTQSPTHLIKTRGQQVTLRCSPISGHKSVSWYQQVLGQGPQFIFQYYEKEERGRGNFPDRFSARQFPNYSSELNVNALLLGDSALYLCASSVTGTGGNTGELFFGEGSRLTVL.

Written as DNA, the CDR3 is TGCGCCAGCAGTGTCACTAGCGCTACAGATACGCAGTATTTT. Residues: CASSVTSATDTQYF. This chain uses TRBV10-2 with TRBJ2-3; TRBD2 matches at 7 bases. Germline lookup yields CDR1 WSHSY and CDR2 SAAADI. The CDR3 is 14 residues long. The junction had 4 bases not matched to a gene; V was cut back by 4 bases and J by 3 bases.

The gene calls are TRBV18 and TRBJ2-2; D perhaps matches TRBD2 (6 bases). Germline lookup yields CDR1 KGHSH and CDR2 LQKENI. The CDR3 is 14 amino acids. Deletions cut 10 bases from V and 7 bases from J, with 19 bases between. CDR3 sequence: CATRGGVQIGELFF. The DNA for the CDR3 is TGTGCCACCCGAGGAGGGGTCCAAATCGGGGAGCTGTTTTTT.

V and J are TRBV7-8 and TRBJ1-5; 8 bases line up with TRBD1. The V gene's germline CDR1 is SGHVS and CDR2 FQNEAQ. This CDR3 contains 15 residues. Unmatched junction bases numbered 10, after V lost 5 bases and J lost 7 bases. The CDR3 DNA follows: TGTGCCAGCAGCACTCGGACAGGGATGGAGCAGCCCCAGCATTTT. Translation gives CASSTRTGMEQPQHF.

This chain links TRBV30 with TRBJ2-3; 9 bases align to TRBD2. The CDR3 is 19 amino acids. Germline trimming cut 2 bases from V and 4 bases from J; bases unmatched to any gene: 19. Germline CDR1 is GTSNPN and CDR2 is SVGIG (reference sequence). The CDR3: CAWSPLGAGGLEEADTQYF. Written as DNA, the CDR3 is TGTGCCTGGAGTCCCCTCGGTGCGGGGGGGCTCGAGGAAGCAGATACGCAGTATTTT.

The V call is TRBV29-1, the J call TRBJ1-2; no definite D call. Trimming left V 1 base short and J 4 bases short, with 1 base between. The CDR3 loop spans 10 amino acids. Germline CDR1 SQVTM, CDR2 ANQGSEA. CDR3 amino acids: CSVEAYGYTF. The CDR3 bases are TGCAGCGTTGAAGCCTATGGCTACACCTTC.

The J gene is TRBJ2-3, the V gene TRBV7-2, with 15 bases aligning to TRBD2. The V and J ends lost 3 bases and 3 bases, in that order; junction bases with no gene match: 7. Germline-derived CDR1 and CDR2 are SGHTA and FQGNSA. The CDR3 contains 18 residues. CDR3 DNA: TGTGCCAGCAGCTTTTCCGGGACTAGCGGGGGGTCAACAGATACGCAGTATTTT. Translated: CASSFSGTSGGSTDTQYF.

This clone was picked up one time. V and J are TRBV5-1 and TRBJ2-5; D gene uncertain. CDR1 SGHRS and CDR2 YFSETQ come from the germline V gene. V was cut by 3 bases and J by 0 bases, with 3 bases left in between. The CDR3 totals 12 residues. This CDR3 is CASSSYQETQYF. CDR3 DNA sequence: TGCGCCAGCAGCTCGTACCAAGAGACCCAGTACTTC.

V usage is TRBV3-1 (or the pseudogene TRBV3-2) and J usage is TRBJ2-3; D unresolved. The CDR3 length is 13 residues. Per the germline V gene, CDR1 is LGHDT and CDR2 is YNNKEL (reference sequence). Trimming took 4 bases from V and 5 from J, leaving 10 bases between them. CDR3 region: CASSLPSQDTQYF. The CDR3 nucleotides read TGTGCCAGCAGCCTCCCAAGTCAAGATACGCAGTATTTT.

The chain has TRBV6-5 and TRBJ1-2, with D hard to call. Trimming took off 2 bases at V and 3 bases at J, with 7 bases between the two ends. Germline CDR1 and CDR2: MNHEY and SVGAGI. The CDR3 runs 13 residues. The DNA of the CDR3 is TGTGCCAGCAGTTACGTGTGGGACTATGGCTACACCTTC. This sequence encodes CASSYVWDYGYTF.

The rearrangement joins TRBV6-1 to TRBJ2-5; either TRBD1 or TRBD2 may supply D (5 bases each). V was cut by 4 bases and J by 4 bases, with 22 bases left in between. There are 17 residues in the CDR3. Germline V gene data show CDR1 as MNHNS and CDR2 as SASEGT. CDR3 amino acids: CASSGGRRLAVLETQYF. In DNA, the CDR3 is TGTGCCAGCAGTGGGGGACGTAGACTCGCAGTCCTAGAGACCCAGTACTTC.

The CDR3 protein is CASSLFRGDEKLFF. In DNA, the CDR3 is TGTGCCAGCAGTCTTTTCAGGGGAGATGAAAAACTGTTTTTT. The gene calls are TRBV5-4 and TRBJ1-4, with D perhaps matching TRBD1 (6 bases). V lost 5 bases to trimming and J lost 6 bases, with 14 bases between them. Germline assignment: CDR1 SGHNT and CDR2 YYREEE (reference sequence). CDR3 length: 14 residues.

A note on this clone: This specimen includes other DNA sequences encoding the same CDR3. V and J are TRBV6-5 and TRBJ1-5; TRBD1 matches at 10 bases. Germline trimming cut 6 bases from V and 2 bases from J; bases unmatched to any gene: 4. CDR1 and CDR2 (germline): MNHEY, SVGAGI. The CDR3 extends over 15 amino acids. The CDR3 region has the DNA TGTGCCAGCAGCAGGGACAGGGGAGGCAATCAGCCCCAGCATTTT. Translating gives CASSRDRGGNQPQHF.

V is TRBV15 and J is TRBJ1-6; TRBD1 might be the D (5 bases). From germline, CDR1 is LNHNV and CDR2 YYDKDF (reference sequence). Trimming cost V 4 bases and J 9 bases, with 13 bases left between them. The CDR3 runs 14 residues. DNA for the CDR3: TGTGCCACCAGCACCGCAGGGAAAGGTTCACCCCTCCACTTT. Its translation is CATSTAGKGSPLHF.

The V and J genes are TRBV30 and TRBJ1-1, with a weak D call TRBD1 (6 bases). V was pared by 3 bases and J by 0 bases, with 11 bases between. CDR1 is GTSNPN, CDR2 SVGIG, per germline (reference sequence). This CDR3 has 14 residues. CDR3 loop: CAWSGQPMNTEAFF. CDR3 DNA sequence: TGTGCCTGGAGCGGACAGCCGATGAACACTGAAGCTTTCTTT.

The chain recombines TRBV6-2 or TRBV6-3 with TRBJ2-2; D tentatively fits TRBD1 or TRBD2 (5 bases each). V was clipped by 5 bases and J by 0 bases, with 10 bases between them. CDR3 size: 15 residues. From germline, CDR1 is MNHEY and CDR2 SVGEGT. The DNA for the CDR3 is TGTGCCAGCAGTGCCCGGGACGCGAACACCGGGGAGCTGTTTTTT. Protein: CASSARDANTGELFF.

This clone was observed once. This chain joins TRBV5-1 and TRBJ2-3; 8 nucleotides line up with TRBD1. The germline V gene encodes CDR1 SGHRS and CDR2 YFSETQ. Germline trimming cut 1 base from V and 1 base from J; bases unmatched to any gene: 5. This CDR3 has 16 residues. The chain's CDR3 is CASSLPQGAGTDTQYF. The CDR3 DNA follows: TGCGCCAGCAGCTTGCCCCAGGGGGCTGGCACAGATACGCAGTATTTT.